These 24 T cell receptor beta chains originate from one sample sequenced in a study of blood T cell repertoires in COVID-19. The assay was immunoSEQ multiplex PCR, and TCRdb's table has in-frame clones only and misses some. The table lists under 450,000 clones, more than 70% of them singletons. Sequenced sample: PBMCs or T cells enriched from blood (not recorded which). The receptors were gathered from a man in his thirties or forties who had recovered from COVID-19.

In this sample, this clone turned up a few times. J is TRBJ2-7 and V is TRBV18; 7 bases are a match to TRBD1. The trim removed 5 bases at V and 6 bases at J, leaving 10 bases unmatched. Germline values: CDR1 KGHSH, CDR2 LQKENI. The CDR3 loop spans 14 amino acids. The CDR3 sequence is CASSERQGTGEQYF. CDR3 nucleotide sequence: TGTGCCAGCTCAGAAAGACAGGGAACGGGCGAGCAGTACTTC. The full variable domain, in which reference TRBV18 and TRBJ2-7 provide the parts outside the CDR3, is NAGVMQNPRHLVRRRGQEARLRCSPMKGHSHVYWYRQLPEEGLKFMVYLQKENIIDESGMPKERFSAEFPKEGPSILRIQQVVRGDSAAYFCASSERQGTGEQYFGPGTRLTVT.

This clone was recorded only once. The V call is TRBV9, the J call TRBJ2-2; 11 bases line up with TRBD1. Germline V gene sequence: CDR1 SGDLS, CDR2 YYNGEE. The length of the CDR3 is 16 residues. J was trimmed by 5 bases and V by 3 bases; bases with no gene match: 6. The CDR3 spells CASSDGQGAGTGELFF. CDR3 in DNA: TGTGCCAGCAGCGATGGACAGGGGGCAGGGACCGGGGAGCTGTTTTTT.

This sequence joins TRBV5-1 and TRBJ2-1; 11 bases agree with TRBD2. The V segment lost 2 bases and the J segment 9 bases; nucleotides outside the gene matches: 7. CDR1 and CDR2 (germline): SGHRS, YFSETQ. The CDR3 runs 15 residues. CDR3 sequence: CASSLAGTSGFEQFF. The DNA of the CDR3 is TGCGCCAGCAGCTTAGCCGGGACTAGCGGCTTTGAGCAGTTCTTC. Drawing the rest from reference TRBV5-1 and TRBJ2-1, the complete variable domain is KAGVTQTPRYLIKTRGQQVTLSCSPISGHRSVSWYQQTPGQGLQFLFEYFSETQRNKGNFPGRFSGRQFSNSRSEMNVSTLELGDSALYLCASSLAGTSGFEQFFGPGTRLTVL.

The chain joins TRBV6-5 to TRBJ1-5; 7 nucleotides align to TRBD1. Germline V lookup: CDR1 MNHEY, CDR2 SVGAGI. The CDR3 covers 13 residues. The trim removed 8 bases at V and 5 bases at J, leaving 6 bases unmatched. The CDR3 spells CASSSTGDQPQHF. The DNA for the CDR3 is TGTGCCAGCTCCTCAACAGGGGATCAGCCCCAGCATTTT.

CDR3 coding DNA: TGTGCCTGGACCAACCCCGGGACAGGGAGTGAATCACCCCTCCACTTT. Its protein is CAWTNPGTGSESPLHF. The chain carries TRBV30 and TRBJ1-6, with 9 positions matching TRBD1. CDR1 is GTSNPN and CDR2 is SVGIG in the germline V gene (reference sequence). J gave up 10 bases and V 4 bases, and 14 bases lay outside the gene matches. The CDR3 sequence is 16 residues long.

The chain is built from TRBV12-2 and TRBJ2-1; the D segment call TRBD2 is taken from the table without a DNA check. TRBV12-2 is listed as a pseudogene. CDR3 length: 21 amino acids. The CDR3, as DNA: TGTGCAAGTCGCTTAGCTCCGGTACCCGGGATCCTAATATTTCCCTACAATGAGCAGTTCTTC. Its translation: CASRLAPVPGILIFPYNEQFF.

The chain has TRBV6-5 and TRBJ1-4; D unclear. Germline CDR1 and CDR2: MNHEY and SVGAGI. The V and J ends lost 2 bases and 6 bases respectively, with 7 bases between them. This CDR3 is built from 13 residues. CDR3: CASSYAGDEKLFF. CDR3 coding DNA: TGTGCCAGCAGTTACGCCGGGGATGAAAAACTGTTTTTT.

The chain has TRBV11-2 and TRBJ2-7; 7 nucleotides agree with TRBD2. Trimming cost V 5 bases and J 4 bases; bases outside gene matches: 8. The V gene's germline CDR1 is SGHAT and CDR2 FQNNGV. CDR3 length equals 14 residues. The CDR3 sequence: CASSPRAGLYEQYF. In DNA, the CDR3 is TGTGCCAGCAGCCCCCGAGCGGGACTATACGAGCAGTACTTC. Complete variable domain (other parts from reference TRBV11-2 and TRBJ2-7): EAGVAQSPRYKIIEKRQSVAFWCNPISGHATLYWYQQILGQGPKLLIQFQNNGVVDDSQLPKDRFSAERLKGVDSTLKIQPAKLEDSAVYLCASSPRAGLYEQYFGPGTRLTVT.

CDR3 residues: CANAGNGYTF. In DNA form, the CDR3 reads TGTGCAAACGCAGGGAATGGCTACACCTTC. The genes are TRBV30 and TRBJ1-2, with D possibly matching TRBD1 (5 bases). The CDR3 has 10 residues. Germline CDR1 is GTSNPN and CDR2 is SVGIG (reference sequence).

V usage is TRBV19 and J usage is TRBJ2-5; no clear D. V was clipped by 5 bases and J by 4 bases, with 14 bases between them. In germline, CDR1 is LNHDA, CDR2 SQIVND (reference sequence). This CDR3 is 14 amino acids long. This CDR3 is CASSPHERGETQYF. The CDR3 DNA sequence: TGTGCCAGTAGTCCCCATGAGAGAGGAGAGACCCAGTACTTC.

The chain has TRBV7-9 and TRBJ1-5; TRBD1 agrees at 11 bases. CDR1 is SEHNR, CDR2 FQNEAQ, per germline (reference sequence). CDR3 size: 14 residues. V gave up 5 bases and J gave up 5 bases; unmatched junction bases: 2. The CDR3 nucleotides are TGTGCCAGCAGCCGGACAGGGGGCCATCAGCCCCAGCATTTT. Translating gives CASSRTGGHQPQHF.

The chain joins TRBV19 to TRBJ1-2; TRBD1 agrees at 7 bases. This CDR3 is 16 amino acids long. The junction had 16 bases not matched to a gene; V was cut back by 5 bases and J by 7 bases. Germline values: CDR1 LNHDA, CDR2 SQIVND (reference sequence). The CDR3 spells CASSLPPTGAVGGYTF. CDR3 in DNA: TGTGCCAGTAGTCTCCCTCCTACAGGGGCGGTAGGTGGCTACACCTTC.

In regard to this clone: The sample carries other DNA sequences with the same CDR3. CDR3 sequence (DNA): TGTGCCTGGAGTGTACGGGGCGAGCAGTACTTC. Translated, it gives CAWSVRGEQYF. The rearrangement links TRBV30 to TRBJ2-7; D is perhaps TRBD2 (5 bases). Germline V gene lookup returns CDR1 GTSNPN and CDR2 SVGIG (reference sequence). V dropped 0 bases and J dropped 6 bases, with 6 bases sitting between them. This CDR3 is built from 11 residues.

This clone came up once. The chain carries TRBV7-9 and TRBJ1-1; TRBD1 might be the D (5 bases). Germline V gives CDR1 SEHNR, CDR2 FQNEAQ (reference sequence). Trimming took 4 bases from V and 1 from J, leaving 13 bases between them. The CDR3 contains 15 residues. The CDR3 DNA reads as TGTGCCAGCAGCTCCCCTCTGGGGGGGAACACTGAAGCTTTCTTT. Translated: CASSSPLGGNTEAFF.

V is TRBV14 and J is TRBJ1-2, with D possibly being TRBD1 (6 bases). The CDR3 spans 13 residues. Per germline, CDR1 SGHDN and CDR2 FVKESK. V lost 8 bases, J lost 6 bases, and 16 bases lay in between. The CDR3 DNA reads TGTGCCAGCGCCCCGAGGGGGTCGGATGGCTACACCTTC. Translating it yields CASAPRGSDGYTF.

V gene TRBV30 combines with J gene TRBJ1-4; 10 bases align to TRBD1. The CDR3 spans 14 residues. In germline, CDR1 is GTSNPN, CDR2 SVGIG (reference sequence). J gave up 10 bases and V 5 bases, and 10 bases lay outside the gene matches. CDR3: CAWGAGTGDGKLFF. As DNA, the CDR3 is TGTGCCTGGGGTGCCGGGACAGGGGATGGAAAACTGTTTTTT.

This clone showed up just once. The chain has TRBV19 and TRBJ2-1, with 7 bases lining up with TRBD2. Germline CDR1 LNHDA, CDR2 SQIVND (reference sequence). The CDR3 is 15 amino acids. The V gene end was trimmed by 10 bases and the J gene end by 0 bases; junction bases not matched to a gene: 9. This CDR3 reads CATGGGFSSYNEQFF. The CDR3 region has the DNA TGTGCCACGGGCGGGGGATTTAGCTCCTACAATGAGCAGTTCTTC.

V gene TRBV7-9 combines with J gene TRBJ2-7, with 7 bases matching TRBD1. CDR3 size: 12 residues. V gave up 5 bases and J gave up 6 bases; unmatched junction bases: 4. The germline gives CDR1 SEHNR, CDR2 FQNEAQ (reference sequence). CDR3 in amino acids: CASSGRTGEQYF. In nucleotides, the CDR3 is TGTGCCAGCAGCGGAAGGACAGGCGAGCAGTACTTC.

This clone was counted once. The V gene is TRBV2, the J gene TRBJ2-7; 8 bases match TRBD1. Germline V gives CDR1 SNHLY, CDR2 FYNNEI. The V segment lost 4 bases and the J segment 7 bases; nucleotides outside the gene matches: 6. This CDR3 has 13 residues. Here the CDR3 reads CASSGQGAGEQYF. The CDR3 DNA reads TGTGCCAGCAGTGGGCAGGGGGCGGGTGAGCAGTACTTC.

The CDR3: CASSYLDSPLHF. The CDR3 bases are TGTGCCAGCAGTTACTTAGATTCACCCCTCCACTTT. The V call is TRBV6-2 or TRBV6-3, the J call TRBJ1-6; D is undetermined. V lost 1 base to trimming and J lost 8 bases, with 3 bases between them. Germline lookup yields CDR1 MNHEY and CDR2 SVGEGT. CDR3 length: 12 amino acids.

The DNA of the CDR3 is TGTGCCAGCAGCTTGGGCAAGACAGGGCCCTACGAGCAGTACTTC. As protein: CASSLGKTGPYEQYF. The J gene is TRBJ2-7, the V gene TRBV5-5; 7 nucleotides match TRBD1. The V and J ends lost 0 bases and 2 bases, in that order; junction bases with no gene match: 5. Germline V lookup: CDR1 SGHKS, CDR2 YYEKEE (reference sequence). The CDR3 length is 15 residues.

The rearrangement joins TRBV4-1 to TRBJ2-5, with 11 bases identical to TRBD2. CDR1 MGHRA and CDR2 YSYEKL come from the germline V gene. The CDR3 is made up of 16 amino acids. J lost 7 bases, V lost 0 bases, and 7 bases had no gene match. CDR3 sequence reads: CASSQDRLAGGGTQYF. CDR3 in DNA: TGCGCCAGCAGCCAAGATAGGCTAGCGGGGGGTGGGACCCAGTACTTC.

The V call is TRBV19, the J call TRBJ2-4; TRBD1 is a possible D gene (7 bases). The CDR3 is 17 amino acids. CDR1 and CDR2 from the germline V gene are LNHDA and SQIVND (reference sequence). The V end was cut by 5 bases, the J end by 1 base, with 18 bases between. The CDR3 bases are TGTGCCAGTAGTCAGGGGGGAGGATTTCATGCCAAAAACATTCAGTACTTC. Translating gives CASSQGGGFHAKNIQYF.

This CDR3 reads CAWSRGREPERNQPQHF. CDR3 in DNA: TGTGCCTGGAGTAGAGGGCGGGAGCCCGAGAGAAATCAGCCCCAGCATTTT. The genes are TRBV30 and TRBJ1-5, with D unresolved. The CDR3 has 17 residues. Per germline, CDR1 GTSNPN and CDR2 SVGIG (reference sequence). V was clipped by 2 bases and J by 4 bases, with 21 bases between them.